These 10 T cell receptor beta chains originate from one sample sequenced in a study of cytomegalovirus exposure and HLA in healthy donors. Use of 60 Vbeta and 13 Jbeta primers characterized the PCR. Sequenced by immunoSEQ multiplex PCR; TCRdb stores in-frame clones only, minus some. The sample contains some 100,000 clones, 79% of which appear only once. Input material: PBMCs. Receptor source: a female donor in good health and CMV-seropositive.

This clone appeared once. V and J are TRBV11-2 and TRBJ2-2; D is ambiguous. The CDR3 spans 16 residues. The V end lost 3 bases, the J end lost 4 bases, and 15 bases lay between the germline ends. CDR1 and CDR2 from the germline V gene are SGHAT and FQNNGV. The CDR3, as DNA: TGTGCCAGCAGCTTTAGGAGCTCCCCCGTCACCGGGGAGCTGTTTTTT. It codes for CASSFRSSPVTGELFF. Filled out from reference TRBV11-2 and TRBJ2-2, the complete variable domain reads EAGVAQSPRYKIIEKRQSVAFWCNPISGHATLYWYQQILGQGPKLLIQFQNNGVVDDSQLPKDRFSAERLKGVDSTLKIQPAKLEDSAVYLCASSFRSSPVTGELFFGEGSRLTVL.

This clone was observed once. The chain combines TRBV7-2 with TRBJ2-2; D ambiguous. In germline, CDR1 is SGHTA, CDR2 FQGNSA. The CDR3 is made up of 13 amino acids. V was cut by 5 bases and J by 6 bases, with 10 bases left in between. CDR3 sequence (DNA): TGTGCCAGCAGCCCCCCACGAGCCGGGGAGCTGTTTTTT. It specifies CASSPPRAGELFF.

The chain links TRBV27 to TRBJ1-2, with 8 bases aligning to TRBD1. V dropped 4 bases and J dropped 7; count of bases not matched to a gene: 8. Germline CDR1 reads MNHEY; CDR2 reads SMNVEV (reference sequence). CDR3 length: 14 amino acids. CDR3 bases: TGTGCCAGCAGTTCCACCCTACAGGGGGGTGGCTACACCTTC. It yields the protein CASSSTLQGGGYTF.

The chain's CDR3 is CAWSDGSNQPQHF. The CDR3 nucleotides read TGTGCCTGGAGTGACGGTAGCAATCAGCCCCAGCATTTT. The J gene is TRBJ1-5, the V gene TRBV30, with no clear D. CDR1 is GTSNPN and CDR2 is SVGIG in the germline V gene (reference sequence). This CDR3 is 13 amino acids long. Between the trimmed V and J ends, which lost 1 base and 0 bases, there was a span of 4 bases.

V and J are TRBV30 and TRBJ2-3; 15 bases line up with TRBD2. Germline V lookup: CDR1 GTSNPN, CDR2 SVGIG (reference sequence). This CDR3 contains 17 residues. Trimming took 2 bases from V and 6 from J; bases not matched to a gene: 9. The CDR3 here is CAWSSLGTSGRRDTQYF. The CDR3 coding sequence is TGTGCCTGGAGTTCCCTAGGGACTAGCGGGAGGCGGGATACGCAGTATTTT.

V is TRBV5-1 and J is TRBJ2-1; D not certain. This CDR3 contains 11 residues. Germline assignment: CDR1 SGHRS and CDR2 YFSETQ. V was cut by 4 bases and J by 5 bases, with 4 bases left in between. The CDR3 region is CASSRNNEQFF. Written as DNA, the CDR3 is TGCGCCAGCAGCCGTAACAATGAGCAGTTCTTC.

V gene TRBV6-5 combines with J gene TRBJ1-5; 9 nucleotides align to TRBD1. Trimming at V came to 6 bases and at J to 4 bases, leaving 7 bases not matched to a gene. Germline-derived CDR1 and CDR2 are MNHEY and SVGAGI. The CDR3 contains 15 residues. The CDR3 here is CASSPDRGRNQPQHF. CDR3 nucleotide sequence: TGTGCCAGCAGCCCGGACAGGGGACGAAATCAGCCCCAGCATTTT.

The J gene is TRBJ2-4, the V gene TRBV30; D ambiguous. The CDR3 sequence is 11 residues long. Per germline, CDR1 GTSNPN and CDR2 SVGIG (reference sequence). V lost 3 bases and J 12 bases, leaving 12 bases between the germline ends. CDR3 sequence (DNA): TGTGCCTGGAGACCAGGAACCAGTCAGTACTTC. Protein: CAWRPGTSQYF.

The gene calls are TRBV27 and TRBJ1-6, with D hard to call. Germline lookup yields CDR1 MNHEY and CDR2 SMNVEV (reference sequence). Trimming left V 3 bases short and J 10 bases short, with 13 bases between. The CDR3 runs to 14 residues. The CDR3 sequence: CASSFEGPRSPLHF. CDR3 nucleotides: TGTGCCAGCAGTTTCGAGGGCCCCAGGTCACCCCTCCACTTT.

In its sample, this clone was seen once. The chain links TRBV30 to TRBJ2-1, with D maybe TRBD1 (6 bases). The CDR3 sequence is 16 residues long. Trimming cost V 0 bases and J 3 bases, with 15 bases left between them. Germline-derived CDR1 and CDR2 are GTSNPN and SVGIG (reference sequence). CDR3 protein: CAWSVLWGQRYNEQFF. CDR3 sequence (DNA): TGTGCCTGGAGTGTACTCTGGGGGCAACGCTACAATGAGCAGTTCTTC.